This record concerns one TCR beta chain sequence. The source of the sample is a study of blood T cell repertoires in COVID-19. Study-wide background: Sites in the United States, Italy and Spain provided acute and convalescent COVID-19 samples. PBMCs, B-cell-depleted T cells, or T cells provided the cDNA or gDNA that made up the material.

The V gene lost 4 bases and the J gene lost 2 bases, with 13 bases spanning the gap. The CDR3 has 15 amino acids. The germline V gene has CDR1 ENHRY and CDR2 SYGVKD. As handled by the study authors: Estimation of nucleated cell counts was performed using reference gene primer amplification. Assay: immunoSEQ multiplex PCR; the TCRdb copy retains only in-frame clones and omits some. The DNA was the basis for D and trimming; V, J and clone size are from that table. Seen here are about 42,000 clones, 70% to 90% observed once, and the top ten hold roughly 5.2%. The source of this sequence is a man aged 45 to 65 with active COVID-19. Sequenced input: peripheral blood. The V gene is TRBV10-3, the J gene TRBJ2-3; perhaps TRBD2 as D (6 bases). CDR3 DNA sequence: TGTGCCATCAGTGCTAGCGATCTGTACACAGATACGCAGTATTTT. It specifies CAISASDLYTDTQYF.